This T cell receptor beta chain was profiled in a study of T cell responses to AZD1222 COVID-19 vaccine. Study results and caveats: Sampling captured repertoires only after the peak T cell response. Donors skewed white British and female; clonal diversity was possibly underestimated. At study baseline, merely six AZD1222 recipients were seropositive.

Sequencing used immunoSEQ multiplex PCR; TCRdb keeps in-frame clones, though not all of them. This table has roughly 99,000 clones, around 90% appearing once. This clone appeared once. What it recognizes is unknown. The receptor was isolated from an adult who received the AZD1222 COVID-19 vaccine. Here the sequenced sample was peripheral blood, taken 28 days after the second AZD1222 dose.

Written as DNA, the CDR3 is TGTGCCAGCAGTTCCCCCGGGGGAGGAGGTGAAAAACTGTTTTTT. Translation: CASSSPGGGGEKLFF. The chain carries TRBV2 and TRBJ1-4; perhaps TRBD1 as D (5 bases). Trimming removed 5 bases from V and 7 bases from J, with 17 bases in between. CDR3 length: 15 residues. Germline lookup yields CDR1 SNHLY and CDR2 FYNNEI.